This T cell receptor beta chain was sequenced during a study of T cell responses to AZD1222 COVID-19 vaccine. Details on this clone: What it binds is unknown.

The study's findings and limits: Regions left unmutated in variants are reportedly the target of nearly half of spike-specific TCRs. Vaccine-associated CD4 TCRs ranged over spike, dominating at 160-218 and 743-854.

Sequenced by immunoSEQ multiplex PCR; TCRdb stores in-frame clones only, minus some. The repertoire has roughly 110,000 clones, less than 95% of them found once; the top ten carry less than 10%. The receptor's source is an adult who received the AZD1222 COVID-19 vaccine. Specimen: peripheral blood, collected 28 days after the second AZD1222 dose.

CDR3 region: CASSAETVYSYNSPLHF. The CDR3 DNA follows: TGTGCCAGCAGCGCAGAGACAGTTTACTCCTATAATTCACCCCTCCACTTT. This chain joins TRBV7-2 and TRBJ1-6; tentatively, D is TRBD1 (5 bases). Germline CDR1 SGHTA, CDR2 FQGNSA. CDR3 size: 17 residues. V gave up 5 bases and J gave up 0 bases, with 14 bases separating them.